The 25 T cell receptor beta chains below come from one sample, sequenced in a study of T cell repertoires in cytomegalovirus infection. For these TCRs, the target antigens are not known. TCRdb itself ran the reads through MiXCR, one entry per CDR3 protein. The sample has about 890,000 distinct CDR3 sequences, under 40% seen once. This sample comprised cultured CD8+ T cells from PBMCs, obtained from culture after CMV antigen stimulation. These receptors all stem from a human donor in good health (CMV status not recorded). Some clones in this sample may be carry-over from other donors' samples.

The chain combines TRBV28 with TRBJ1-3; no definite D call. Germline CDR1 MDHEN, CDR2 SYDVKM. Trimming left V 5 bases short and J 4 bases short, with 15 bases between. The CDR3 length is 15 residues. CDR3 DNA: TGTGCCAGCAGTGGCCCACAAGCAACGGGAAACACCATATATTTT. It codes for CASSGPQATGNTIYF.

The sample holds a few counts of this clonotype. The CDR3 DNA is TGTGCCAGCAGCTTAGCGGGGATTCCTGAAGCTTTCTTT. This codes for CASSLAGIPEAFF. The chain employs TRBV7-9 and TRBJ1-1; no clear D gene. Germline CDR1 SEHNR, CDR2 FQNEAQ (reference sequence). There are 13 residues in the CDR3. V lost 0 bases to trimming and J lost 6 bases, with 8 bases between them.

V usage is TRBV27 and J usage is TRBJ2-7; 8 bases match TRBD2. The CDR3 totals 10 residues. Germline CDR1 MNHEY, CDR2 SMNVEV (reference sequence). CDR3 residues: CAAGVYEQYF. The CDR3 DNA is TGTGCAGCGGGGGTCTACGAGCAGTACTTC.

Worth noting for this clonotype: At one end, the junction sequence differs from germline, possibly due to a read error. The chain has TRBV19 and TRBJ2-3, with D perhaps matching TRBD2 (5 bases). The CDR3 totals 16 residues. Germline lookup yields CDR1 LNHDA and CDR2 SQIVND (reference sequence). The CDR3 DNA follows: TGTGCAGTTGGACTCCGGGAAGGTGTTAGCACAGATATGCAGTATTTT. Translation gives CAVGLREGVSTDMQYF.

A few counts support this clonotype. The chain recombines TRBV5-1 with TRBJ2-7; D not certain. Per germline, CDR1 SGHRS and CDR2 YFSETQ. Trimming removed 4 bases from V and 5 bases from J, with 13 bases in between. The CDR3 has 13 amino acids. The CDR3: CASSAVIGDEQYV. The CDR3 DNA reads TGCGCCAGCAGCGCCGTGATTGGGGACGAGCAGTACGTC.

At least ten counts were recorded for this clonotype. Written as DNA, the CDR3 is TGTGCCAGCAGCGCCCACAGGGCTTCGAACACTGAAGCTTTCTTT. Translation: CASSAHRASNTEAFF. The chain combines TRBV7-8 with TRBJ1-1; D perhaps matches TRBD1 (6 bases). V gave up 5 bases and J gave up 1 base, with 14 bases separating them. Germline V gene lookup returns CDR1 SGHVS and CDR2 FQNEAQ. The CDR3 is 15 amino acids.

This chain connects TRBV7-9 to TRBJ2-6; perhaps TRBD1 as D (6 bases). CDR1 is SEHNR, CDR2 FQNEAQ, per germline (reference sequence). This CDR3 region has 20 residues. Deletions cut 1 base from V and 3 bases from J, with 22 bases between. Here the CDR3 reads CASSLVFRYRDTVGANVLTF. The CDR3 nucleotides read TGTGCCAGCAGCTTAGTTTTTCGGTACAGGGACACCGTTGGGGCCAACGTCCTGACTTTC.

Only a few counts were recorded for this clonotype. As DNA, the CDR3 is TGTGCCAGCAGCTTAATGGGGGGCCTTAATTCACCCCTCCACTTT. Its translation: CASSLMGGLNSPLHF. The chain uses TRBV7-9 and TRBJ1-6; TRBD1 might be the D (6 bases). V was trimmed by 2 bases and J by 6 bases, leaving 11 bases between them. Germline CDR1 SEHNR, CDR2 FQNEAQ (reference sequence). CDR3 length equals 15 residues.

CDR3 residues: CASSFYRDFRTGELFF. CDR3 bases: TGTGCCAGCAGCTTCTACCGGGACTTTCGGACCGGGGAGCTGTTTTTT. The rearrangement links TRBV5-4 to TRBJ2-2, with D maybe TRBD2 (6 bases). Trimming removed 2 bases at V and 5 bases at J, with 16 bases between. Germline CDR1 reads SGHNT; CDR2 reads YYREEE (reference sequence). This CDR3 has 16 amino acids.

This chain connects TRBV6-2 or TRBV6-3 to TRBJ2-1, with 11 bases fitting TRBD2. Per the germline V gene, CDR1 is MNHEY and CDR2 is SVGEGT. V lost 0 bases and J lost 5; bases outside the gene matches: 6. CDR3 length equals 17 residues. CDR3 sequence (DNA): TGTGCCAGCAGTTACTCCATGACTAGCGGGGAGCACAATGAGCAGTTCTTC. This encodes CASSYSMTSGEHNEQFF.

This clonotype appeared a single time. The CDR3 DNA sequence: TGTGCCAGCAGCGAATACGGACAGGGGAGGGAGACCCAGTACTTC. Encoded protein: CASSEYGQGRETQYF. The rearrangement joins TRBV9 to TRBJ2-5, with 9 positions matching TRBD1. The CDR3 length is 15 residues. The germline gives CDR1 SGDLS, CDR2 YYNGEE. V trimming: 3 bases; J trimming: 5 bases; junction bases outside the gene matches: 8.

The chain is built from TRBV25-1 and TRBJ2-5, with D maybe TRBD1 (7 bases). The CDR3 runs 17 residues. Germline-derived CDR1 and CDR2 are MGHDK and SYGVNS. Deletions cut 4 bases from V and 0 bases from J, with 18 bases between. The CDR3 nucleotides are TGTGCCAGCAGTGCCCGCGGGGACAGATATTACCAAGAGACCCAGTACTTC. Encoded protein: CASSARGDRYYQETQYF.

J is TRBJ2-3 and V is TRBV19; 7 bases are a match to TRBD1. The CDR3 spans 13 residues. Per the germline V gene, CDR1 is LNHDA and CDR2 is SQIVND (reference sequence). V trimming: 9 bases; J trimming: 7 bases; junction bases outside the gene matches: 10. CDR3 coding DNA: TGTGCCAGCCGAGCCCGGACAGGCAATACGCAGTATTTT. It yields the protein CASRARTGNTQYF.

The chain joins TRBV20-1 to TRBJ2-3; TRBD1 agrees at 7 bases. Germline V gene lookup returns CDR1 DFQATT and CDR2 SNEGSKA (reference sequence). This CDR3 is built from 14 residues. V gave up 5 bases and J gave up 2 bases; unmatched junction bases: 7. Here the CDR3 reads CSAPLGGHTDTQYF. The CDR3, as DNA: TGCAGTGCTCCCCTAGGGGGCCACACAGATACGCAGTATTTT.

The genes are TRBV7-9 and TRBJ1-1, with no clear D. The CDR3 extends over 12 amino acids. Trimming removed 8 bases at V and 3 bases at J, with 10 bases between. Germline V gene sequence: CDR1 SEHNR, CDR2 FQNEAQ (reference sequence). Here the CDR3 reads CASGPGDTEAFF. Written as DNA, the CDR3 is TGTGCCAGCGGCCCTGGGGACACTGAAGCTTTCTTT.

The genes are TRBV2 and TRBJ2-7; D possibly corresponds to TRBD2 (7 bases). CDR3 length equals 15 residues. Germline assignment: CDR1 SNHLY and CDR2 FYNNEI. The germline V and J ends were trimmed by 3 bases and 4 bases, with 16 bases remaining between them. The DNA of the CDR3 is TGTGCCAGCAGTGAGGGAGGGGTCAGGGGTTACGAGCAGTACGTC. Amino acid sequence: CASSEGGVRGYEQYV.

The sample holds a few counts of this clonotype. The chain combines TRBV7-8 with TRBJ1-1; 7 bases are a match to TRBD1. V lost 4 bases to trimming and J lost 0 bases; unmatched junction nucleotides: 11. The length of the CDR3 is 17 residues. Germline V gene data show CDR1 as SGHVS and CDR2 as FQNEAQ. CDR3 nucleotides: TGTGCCAGCAGCTCCGACCGACAGGGTGGTCTGAACACTGAAGCTTTCTTT. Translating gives CASSSDRQGGLNTEAFF. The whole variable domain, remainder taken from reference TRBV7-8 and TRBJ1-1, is GAGVSQSPRYKVAKRGQDVALRCDPISGHVSLFWYQQALGQGPEFLTYFQNEAQLDKSGLPSDRFFAERPEGSVSTLKIQRTQQEDSAVYLCASSSDRQGGLNTEAFFGQGTRLTVV.

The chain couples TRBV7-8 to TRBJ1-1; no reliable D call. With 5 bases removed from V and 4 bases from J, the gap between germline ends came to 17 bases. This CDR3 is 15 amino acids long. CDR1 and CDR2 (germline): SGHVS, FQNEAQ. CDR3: CASSPVARVATEAFF. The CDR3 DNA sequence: TGTGCCAGCAGCCCGGTTGCGAGGGTCGCCACTGAAGCTTTCTTT.

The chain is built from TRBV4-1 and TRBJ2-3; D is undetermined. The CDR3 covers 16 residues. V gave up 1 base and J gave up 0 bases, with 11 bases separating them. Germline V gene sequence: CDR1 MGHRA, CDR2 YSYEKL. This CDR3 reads CASSQALYLSTDTQYF. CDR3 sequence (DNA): TGCGCCAGCAGCCAAGCGTTATACCTAAGCACAGATACGCAGTATTTT.

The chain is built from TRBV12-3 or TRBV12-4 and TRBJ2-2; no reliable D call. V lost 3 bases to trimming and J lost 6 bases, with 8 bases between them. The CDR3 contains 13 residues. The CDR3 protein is CASSFKRAGELFF. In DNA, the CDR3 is TGTGCCAGCAGTTTTAAACGAGCCGGGGAGCTGTTTTTT.

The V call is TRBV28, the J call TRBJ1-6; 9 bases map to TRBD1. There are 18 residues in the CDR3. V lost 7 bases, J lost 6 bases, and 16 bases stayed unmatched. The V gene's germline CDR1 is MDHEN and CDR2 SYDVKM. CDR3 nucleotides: TGTGCCAGCACCTACGGGACAGGGACTTGGGGCTTTAATTCACCCCTCCACTTT. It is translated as CASTYGTGTWGFNSPLHF.

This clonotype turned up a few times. The CDR3 nucleotides are TGTGCCAGCAGTGGCGGGCGGGGGGCCCATGAGCAGTTCTTC. Its protein is CASSGGRGAHEQFF. The chain recombines TRBV2 with TRBJ2-1; 8 nucleotides align to TRBD2. Germline assignment: CDR1 SNHLY and CDR2 FYNNEI. The junction had 7 bases not matched to a gene; V was cut back by 4 bases and J by 8 bases. The CDR3 runs 14 residues.

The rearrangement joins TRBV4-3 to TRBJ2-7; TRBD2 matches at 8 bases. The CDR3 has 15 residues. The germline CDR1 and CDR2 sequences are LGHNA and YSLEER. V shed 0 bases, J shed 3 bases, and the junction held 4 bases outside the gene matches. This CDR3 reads CASSQEERGGYEQYF. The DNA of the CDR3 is TGCGCCAGCAGCCAAGAGGAACGGGGGGGCTACGAGCAGTACTTC.

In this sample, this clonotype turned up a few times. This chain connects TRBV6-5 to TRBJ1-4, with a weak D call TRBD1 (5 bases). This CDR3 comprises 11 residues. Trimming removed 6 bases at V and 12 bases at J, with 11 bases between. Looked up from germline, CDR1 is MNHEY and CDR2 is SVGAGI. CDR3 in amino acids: CASREGTELFF. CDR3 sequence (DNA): TGTGCCAGCAGAGAGGGGACGGAACTGTTTTTT.

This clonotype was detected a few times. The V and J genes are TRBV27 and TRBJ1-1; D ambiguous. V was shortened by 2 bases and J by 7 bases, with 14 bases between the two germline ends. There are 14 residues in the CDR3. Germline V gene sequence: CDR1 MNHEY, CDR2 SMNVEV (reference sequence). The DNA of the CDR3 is TGTGCCAGCAGTTTACCCTCCCCTGAGGGTGAAGCTTTCTTT. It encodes CASSLPSPEGEAFF.